Below, 4 T cell receptor beta chains from the same sample are listed, as sequenced in a study of cytomegalovirus exposure and HLA in healthy donors (dated 2017 in TCRdb). Library generation was performed with the immunoSEQ multiplex PCR assay. For the multiplex PCR, a mixture combining 60 forward primers for TCR Vbeta segments and 13 reverse primers for TCR Jbeta segments was used. What TCRdb holds here is the immuneACCESS table cut down to in-frame rearrangements. Part of the clones is not present; checked against another copy, under half of the missing clones reflect an unresolved V gene, and the others are unexplained. The sample table records around 150,000 clones; approximately 72% of these occur just once. Approximately 7.1% of the sample is held by the ten biggest clonotypes. Material for sequencing was PBMCs. The receptors come from a man aged 40-55 years in good health and CMV-seropositive.

The chain links TRBV5-1 to TRBJ2-7; TRBD1 aligns across 8 bases. CDR3 length: 16 amino acids. The V gene's germline CDR1 is SGHRS and CDR2 YFSETQ. The J segment lost 2 bases and the V segment lost 4 bases, leaving 11 bases of the junction unmatched. The CDR3 coding sequence is TGCGCCAGCAGCACCTCGACCGGGACAGGTACCTACGAGCAGTACTTC. This gives the protein CASSTSTGTGTYEQYF. The complete variable domain, with remaining parts taken from reference TRBV5-1 and TRBJ2-7, reads KAGVTQTPRYLIKTRGQQVTLSCSPISGHRSVSWYQQTPGQGLQFLFEYFSETQRNKGNFPGRFSGRQFSNSRSEMNVSTLELGDSALYLCASSTSTGTGTYEQYFGPGTRLTVT.

This chain connects TRBV6-6 to TRBJ2-2; possible D gene TRBD1, 6 bases. V lost 0 bases, J lost 3 bases, and 11 bases lay in between. CDR3 length equals 16 residues. Germline V lookup: CDR1 MNHNY, CDR2 SVGAGI (reference sequence). CDR3 protein: CASSYSHRADTGELFF. In DNA, the CDR3 is TGTGCCAGCAGTTACTCCCACAGGGCGGACACCGGGGAGCTGTTTTTT.

The chain uses TRBV6-4 and TRBJ2-3; perhaps TRBD1 as D (6 bases). CDR1 MRHNA and CDR2 SNTAGT come from the germline V gene. The V end lost 2 bases, the J end lost 0 bases, and 12 bases lay between the germline ends. The CDR3 has 16 residues. The CDR3 region has the DNA TGTGCCAGCAGTGACCTACAGGGCTCTAGCACAGATACGCAGTATTTT. Amino acids: CASSDLQGSSTDTQYF.

The genes are TRBV29-1 and TRBJ1-5; 9 positions agree with TRBD1. This CDR3 comprises 13 residues. J lost 4 bases, V lost 5 bases, and 3 bases had no gene match. Germline CDR1 and CDR2: SQVTM and ANQGSEA. CDR3 protein: CSVRQGDNQPQHF. CDR3 bases: TGCAGCGTTCGACAGGGGGATAATCAGCCCCAGCATTTT.